What follows are 18 T cell receptor beta chains derived from one specimen sequenced in a study of molecular identifiers for immune sequencing clone quantification. TCRdb itself ran the PCR reads through MiXCR, one entry per CDR3 protein. The sample yields 490,000 or so distinct CDR3 sequences, approximately 25% seen once. Specimen: naive CD8+ T cells from blood, with Jurkat cell RNA spiked in. As for subset: FACS-sorted CD8+CD4-CCR7+CD45RA+ naive T cells. These TCRs come from a human donor in good health. Some libraries in this study had Jurkat cell RNA spiked in.

This clonotype has more than one count but fewer than ten. V and J are TRBV27 and TRBJ2-3; D remains unclear. The CDR3 length is 15 residues. The V end lost 5 bases, the J end lost 6 bases, and 18 bases lay between the germline ends. Germline V gene sequence: CDR1 MNHEY, CDR2 SMNVEV (reference sequence). The chain's CDR3 is CASSINMMLSDTQYF. In DNA form, the CDR3 reads TGTGCCAGCAGTATAAACATGATGTTGTCCGATACGCAGTATTTT.

There are a few counts of this clonotype. This chain links TRBV29-1 with TRBJ2-1; 7 bases agree with TRBD2. The V gene's germline CDR1 is SQVTM and CDR2 ANQGSEA. Unmatched junction bases numbered 1, after V lost 2 bases and J lost 3 bases. This CDR3 region has 13 residues. As DNA, the CDR3 is TGCAGCGTTGAACTAGCGGACTACAATGAGCAGTTCTTC. Its protein product is CSVELADYNEQFF.

The rearrangement joins TRBV20-1 to TRBJ2-2; D is unresolved. The CDR3 runs to 15 residues. V shed 0 bases and J shed 1 base, with 9 bases lying between them. Per germline, CDR1 DFQATT and CDR2 SNEGSKA (reference sequence). CDR3 DNA: TGCAGTGCTAGAGAGGACGGAAGGAACACCGGGGAGCTGTTTTTT. Protein: CSAREDGRNTGELFF.

J is TRBJ2-3 and V is TRBV19, with TRBD2 matching over 11 bases. The CDR3 contains 15 residues. After removal of 7 bases from V and 0 bases from J, the junction contained 3 bases not matched to a gene. Germline CDR1 reads LNHDA; CDR2 reads SQIVND (reference sequence). CDR3 sequence reads: CASTLAGGSTDTQYF. The CDR3 nucleotides read TGTGCCAGTACCCTAGCGGGGGGAAGCACAGATACGCAGTATTTT.

This clonotype was observed a handful of times. V is TRBV2 and J is TRBJ2-5; the D is unclear. V was clipped by 3 bases and J by 2 bases, with 13 bases between them. The CDR3 consists of 15 residues. Germline CDR1 reads SNHLY; CDR2 reads FYNNEI. The CDR3 nucleotides read TGTGCCAGCAGTGATCCTGGGCCAGAGCAAGAGACCCAGTACTTC. This translates into CASSDPGPEQETQYF.

This clonotype has only a few counts. This rearrangement joins TRBV5-8 to TRBJ1-2, with unresolved D. CDR3 length: 14 residues. The V end lost 2 bases, the J end lost 12 bases, and 20 bases lay between the germline ends. Per germline, CDR1 SGHTS and CDR2 YDEGEE. CDR3: CASSFPPSRAAHTF. CDR3 sequence (DNA): TGTGCCAGCAGCTTTCCCCCCAGTCGGGCGGCCCACACCTTC.

This clonotype turned up a few times. CDR3 sequence (DNA): TGTGCCAGCAGTGTGGCAGGGGGTAGCACCGGGGAGCTGTTTTTT. Translated, it gives CASSVAGGSTGELFF. The rearrangement links TRBV12-3 or TRBV12-4 to TRBJ2-2; 7 bases line up with TRBD1. The CDR3 sequence is 15 residues long. J was trimmed by 4 bases and V by 5 bases; bases with no gene match: 7.

The rearrangement joins TRBV7-9 to TRBJ2-7; D is ambiguous. CDR1 SEHNR and CDR2 FQNEAQ come from the germline V gene (reference sequence). V was shortened by 5 bases and J by 6 bases, with 14 bases between the two germline ends. This CDR3 is 13 amino acids long. CDR3 in amino acids: CASSARLEGEQYF. For the CDR3, the DNA is TGTGCCAGCAGCGCCAGACTTGAAGGCGAGCAGTACTTC.

Comments on this clonotype: This may arise from a read error, as a much more abundant clone is one base away. The chain combines TRBV6-6 with TRBJ2-7; 7 bases are shared with TRBD1. The CDR3 loop spans 12 amino acids. Germline V gene sequence: CDR1 MNHNY, CDR2 SVGAGI (reference sequence). DNA for the CDR3: TGTGCCAGCAGTACAGGGGCCACTGAGCAGAACTTC. Translation: CASSTGATEQNF.

The chain employs TRBV27 and TRBJ2-3; 11 bases fit TRBD2. The germline V gene encodes CDR1 MNHEY and CDR2 SMNVEV (reference sequence). J gave up 1 base and V 5 bases, and 2 bases lay outside the gene matches. CDR3 length: 15 residues. The CDR3 region is CASSTTSGGTDTQYF. The CDR3 DNA reads as TGTGCCAGCAGTACGACTAGCGGGGGCACAGATACGCAGTATTTT.

The V call is TRBV4-1, the J call TRBJ2-1, with unresolved D. The CDR3 is 13 residues long. Trimming cost V 10 bases and J 3 bases, with 13 bases left between them. Germline CDR1 is MGHRA and CDR2 is YSYEKL. As DNA, the CDR3 is TGCGCCATCATGGACCCAAACTACAATGAGCAGTTCTTC. This translates into CAIMDPNYNEQFF.

The chain recombines TRBV5-6 with TRBJ2-5; tentatively, D is TRBD1 or TRBD2 (5 bases each). The CDR3 is made up of 14 amino acids. V was trimmed by 3 bases and J by 7 bases, leaving 16 bases between them. Germline-derived CDR1 and CDR2 are SGHDT and YYEEEE. DNA for the CDR3: TGTGCCAGCAGCTGGGTGGGGGACGACGGGACCCAGTACTTC. Translated: CASSWVGDDGTQYF.

This clonotype was observed at least ten times. This chain uses TRBV29-1 with TRBJ1-1; TRBD1 is a possible D gene (6 bases). The germline V gene has CDR1 SQVTM and CDR2 ANQGSEA. The CDR3 runs to 12 residues. Trimming cost V 6 bases and J 3 bases, with 11 bases left between them. The CDR3 nucleotides read TGCAGCGTAGAAACAGGGTACACTGAAGCTTTCTTT. Amino acids: CSVETGYTEAFF.

The chain links TRBV7-9 to TRBJ2-7; no reliable D call. CDR1 and CDR2 from the germline V gene are SEHNR and FQNEAQ (reference sequence). The length of the CDR3 is 15 residues. V lost 4 bases to trimming and J lost 0 bases, with 13 bases between them. In DNA form, the CDR3 reads TGTGCCAGCAGCTCCCCGGGCGGCGTCTCCTACGAGCAGTACTTC. Protein: CASSSPGGVSYEQYF.

This clonotype has ten or more counts. The chain joins TRBV5-1 to TRBJ2-3; D not certain. The germline gives CDR1 SGHRS, CDR2 YFSETQ. The V end was cut by 0 bases, the J end by 5 bases, with 10 bases between. CDR3 length: 14 residues. The CDR3 sequence: CASSLADTRDTQYF. The CDR3 DNA reads as TGCGCCAGCAGCTTGGCAGATACGAGAGATACGCAGTATTTT.

The V gene is TRBV27, the J gene TRBJ1-1, with D perhaps matching TRBD1 (5 bases). The CDR3 contains 15 residues. CDR1 is MNHEY and CDR2 is SMNVEV in the germline V gene (reference sequence). V dropped 0 bases and J dropped 4 bases, with 12 bases sitting between them. The CDR3 sequence is CASSLSGTLGTEAFF. CDR3 bases: TGTGCCAGCAGTTTATCAGGGACTCTCGGCACTGAAGCTTTCTTT.

A few counts support this clonotype. CDR3 in DNA: TGCAGTGTCAAATCCCGGGACAGGGTTTACGGTGAGCAGTTCTTC. It specifies CSVKSRDRVYGEQFF. The chain joins TRBV20-1 to TRBJ2-1, with 9 bases aligning to TRBD1. V dropped 7 bases and J dropped 9; count of bases not matched to a gene: 16. The CDR3 is 15 residues long. Germline V lookup: CDR1 DFQATT, CDR2 SNEGSKA (reference sequence).

The CDR3 region has the DNA TGTGCCATCAGTGAGACACAGGGGGCGCGCGATACGCAGTATTTT. It yields the protein CAISETQGARDTQYF. The V call is TRBV10-3, the J call TRBJ2-3; TRBD1 aligns across 9 bases. Germline V CDR1 and CDR2: ENHRY, SYGVKD. V shed 2 bases and J 6 bases; nucleotides not matched to a gene: 6. The CDR3 contains 15 residues.